This T cell receptor (beta chain) was observed in a study of regulatory T cells in long-lasting Graves disease. Findings and limits, study-wide: Shared public clonotypes totalled 2,741 in persistent patients, compared with roughly 970 in new patients. Persistent cases favored TRBV28, TRBJ1-2 and TRBJ2-5.

HTBI primers from iRepertoire and Arm-PCR of CDR3 regions yielded the TCR beta libraries. From the multiplex PCR reads, TCRdb called clonotypes with MiXCR, one entry per CDR3 protein. Here the sample spans about 470,000 distinct CDR3 sequences, roughly 20% being singletons. Time point defined: persistent/refractory GD, antithyroid drugs over 5 years with positive TRAb. Extracted RNA from PBMCs served as the source of the TCR library. This clonotype was found many times. Its antigen is not identified. The CDR3 sequence is 13 residues long. The germline gives CDR1 SQVTM, CDR2 ANQGSEA. The V and J ends lost 5 bases and 1 base, in that order; junction bases with no gene match: 1.

The TCR comes from a female donor with Graves disease. The chain joins TRBV29-1 to TRBJ2-2, with 7 bases matching TRBD1. This material consisted of peripheral blood mononuclear cells (PBMCs), taken when the disease was refractory, from a patient treated with antithyroid drugs. CDR3 amino acids: CSVHRGNTGELFF. The CDR3 DNA is TGCAGCGTTCACAGGGGGAACACCGGGGAGCTGTTTTTT.